The following is a T cell receptor (beta chain) sequence with its context. Measured with immunoSEQ multiplex PCR; TCRdb has only the in-frame clones, and not every one. The sample lists 110,000 or so clones; roughly four fifths were seen once. From germline, CDR1 is SGHTS and CDR2 YDEGEE. There are 17 residues in the CDR3. The V gene lost 4 bases and the J gene lost 0 bases, with 19 bases spanning the gap. This sample stems from a study of blood T cell repertoires in COVID-19. Study-wide background: Acute-phase and convalescent COVID-19 samples originated in the United States, Italy and Spain. T cells, B-cell-depleted T cells, or PBMCs supplied cDNA or gDNA.

The sample consisted of peripheral blood. This clonotype was obtained from a human donor in a cohort sampled during active COVID-19. V is TRBV5-8 and J is TRBJ1-1; TRBD1 might be the D (6 bases). CDR3 residues: CASSARQVAALNTEAFF. The CDR3 DNA sequence: TGTGCCAGCAGCGCGCGACAGGTTGCTGCTTTGAACACTGAAGCTTTCTTT.